The clone carrying this TCR beta chain was counted a few times. No antigen is known for it. This sample was included in a study of persistence of HIV-infected CD4 T cells. Study-wide context: Two participants gave one leukapheresis sample; others gave up to about 180 mL blood repeatedly.

With V trimmed by 3 bases and J by 4 bases, 8 bases remained unmatched. Germline CDR1 and CDR2: SQVTM and ANQGSEA. This CDR3 comprises 16 residues. Sequencing used immunoSEQ version 4 in survey mode. Produced via immunoSEQ multiplex PCR; TCRdb's table is partial and in-frame only. The sample has some 41,000 clones, approximately 88% seen once. Cells were stimulated nonspecifically with anti-CD3/anti-CD28 magnetic beads. Sorting selected CD4+ T cells upregulating both CD40 ligand and CD69. Adults with HIV-1 started suppressive ART while chronically infected. Study outcomes and limitations: Proviral oligoclonality tracked with TCR oligoclonality within the same sorted cells.

The chain is built from TRBV29-1 and TRBJ2-2; 10 nucleotides line up with TRBD1. The source is an adult man with HIV who was CMV-seropositive. Specimen: CD4+ T cells sorted from PBMCs after 18-hour stimulation, collected from a patient who received antiretroviral therapy. CDR3 loop: CSVEGRQGAGTGELFF. The CDR3 bases are TGCAGCGTTGAGGGTCGACAGGGGGCGGGCACCGGGGAGCTGTTTTTT.